This is a list of T cell receptor beta chains from one sample in a study of T-cell memory formation after mild COVID-19. In TCRdb, the 5' RACE reads were re-called with MiXCR into one record per CDR3 protein. There are 550,000 to 700,000 distinct CDR3 sequences in the sample; 18% occur only once, and around 11% lies in the top ten. Sequencing used PBMCs or a T cell subset sorted from them (not recorded which). These receptors were collected from an adult woman who had mild COVID-19 (a few samples of this study predate the infection). Cell type and time point are not known. Both conserved end residues are part of each CDR3. A D gene is named only where the DNA matches it firmly. Not all rows give a size; the values are once, few, many and, for expanded clones, a class.

d_call: TRBD1; clone_size: many; j_call: TRBJ2-2; v_call: TRBV6-5; cdr3_aa: CASSYSNRGPYTGELFF; cdr3_nt: TGTGCCAGCAGTTACTCCAACAGGGGACCCTACACCGGGGAGCTGTTTTTT
d_call: TRBD1; clone_size: -; j_call: TRBJ1-4; v_call: TRBV6-4; cdr3_aa: CASSDREGEKLFF; cdr3_nt: TGTGCCAGCTCGGACAGGGAGGGTGAAAAACTGTTTTTT
d_call: -; clone_size: few; j_call: TRBJ2-5; v_call: TRBV5-1; cdr3_aa: CASSGVGTQYF; cdr3_nt: TGCGCCAGCAGCGGGGTGGGGACCCAGTACTTC
d_call: -; clone_size: -; j_call: TRBJ2-1; v_call: TRBV6-2/TRBV6-3; cdr3_aa: CASSPGTPNEQFF; cdr3_nt: TGTGCCAGCAGTCCCGGGACCCCCAATGAGCAGTTCTTC
d_call: -; clone_size: -; j_call: TRBJ2-2; v_call: TRBV12-3/TRBV12-4; cdr3_aa: CASSLMGELTGELFF; cdr3_nt: TGTGCCAGCAGTTTAATGGGCGAGCTCACCGGGGAGCTGTTTTTT
d_call: -; clone_size: few; j_call: TRBJ1-3; v_call: TRBV5-1; cdr3_aa: CASSLGTFSGNTIYF; cdr3_nt: TGCGCCAGCAGCTTGGGGACGTTCTCTGGAAACACCATATATTTT
d_call: TRBD1; clone_size: few; j_call: TRBJ1-5; v_call: TRBV19; cdr3_aa: CASSEDRASNQPQHF; cdr3_nt: TGTGCCAGTAGTGAGGACAGGGCTAGCAATCAGCCCCAGCATTTT
d_call: TRBD2; clone_size: -; j_call: TRBJ2-7; v_call: TRBV24-1; cdr3_aa: CATSVTTGTSGTYEQYF; cdr3_nt: TGTGCCACCAGTGTTACAACCGGGACTAGCGGTACCTACGAGCAGTACTTC
d_call: TRBD2; clone_size: few; j_call: TRBJ2-7; v_call: TRBV3-1; cdr3_aa: CASSQDGAGAGYEQYF; cdr3_nt: TGTGCCAGCAGCCAAGATGGAGCGGGAGCTGGGTACGAGCAGTACTTC
d_call: -; clone_size: -; j_call: TRBJ2-6; v_call: TRBV2; cdr3_aa: CASIAERTKSSGANVLTF; cdr3_nt: TGTGCCAGCATTGCGGAGAGGACTAAGAGCTCTGGGGCCAACGTCCTGACTTTC
d_call: TRBD2; clone_size: many; j_call: TRBJ2-3; v_call: TRBV6-6; cdr3_aa: CASSYGMWSAGNLPSTDTQYF; cdr3_nt: TGTGCCAGCAGTTACGGGATGTGGTCAGCGGGAAACCTACCTAGCACAGATACGCAGTATTTT
d_call: -; clone_size: -; j_call: TRBJ1-2; v_call: TRBV19; cdr3_aa: CASRGGGSYGYTF; cdr3_nt: TGTGCCAGTAGGGGAGGGGGTAGCTATGGCTACACCTTC
d_call: -; clone_size: -; j_call: TRBJ1-4; v_call: TRBV20-1; cdr3_aa: CSATPSPGHGNEKLFF; cdr3_nt: TGCAGTGCTACCCCGAGCCCGGGACACGGTAATGAAAAACTGTTTTTT
d_call: -; clone_size: many; j_call: TRBJ1-5; v_call: TRBV5-1; cdr3_aa: CASSLSADQPQHF; cdr3_nt: TGCGCCAGCAGCTTGTCGGCGGATCAGCCCCAGCATTTT
d_call: TRBD1; clone_size: -; j_call: TRBJ2-7; v_call: TRBV18; cdr3_aa: CASSPRQGAGDEQYF; cdr3_nt: TGTGCCAGCTCCCCAAGACAGGGGGCTGGCGACGAGCAGTACTTC
d_call: -; clone_size: -; j_call: TRBJ1-2; v_call: TRBV12-3/TRBV12-4; cdr3_aa: CASSLLAEYGYTF; cdr3_nt: TGTGCCAGCAGTTTACTTGCGGAATATGGCTACACCTTC
d_call: -; clone_size: -; j_call: TRBJ2-2; v_call: TRBV4-1; cdr3_aa: CASSQVQSTGELFF; cdr3_nt: TGCGCCAGCAGCCAAGTCCAGAGCACCGGGGAGCTGTTTTTT